This T cell receptor beta chain was documented in a study of shared clonotypes between healthy human individuals. General observations from the study: A generally larger estimated richness was seen in naive subsets than in memory subsets. For sorted subsets, rarefaction showed incomplete sequencing despite large depth.

In the case of this clone: What it binds is not known.

Assay used: immunoSEQ multiplex PCR; TCRdb lists only in-frame clones, some missing. In the table there are more than 2 million clones, approximately 96% of which are singletons. Only Caucasian adults living in Nashville, Tennessee made up the donor group. CD4+ cells underwent separation, giving CD45RA+ naive and CD45RA-negative memory subsets. This clonotype was sampled from a man between 18 and 29 years old in good health. The source material was naive CD4+ T cells sorted from blood. Specified subset: CD45RA+ positively selected.

CDR3 loop: CASSLRGPGETQYF. The CDR3 DNA reads as TGTGCCAGCAGTTTGAGGGGACCCGGCGAGACCCAGTACTTC. The V gene is TRBV28, the J gene TRBJ2-5; D may match TRBD1 or TRBD2 (5 bases each). Germline loops: CDR1 MDHEN, CDR2 SYDVKM. The CDR3 length is 14 residues. Trimming took 3 bases from V and 5 from J, leaving 13 bases between them.